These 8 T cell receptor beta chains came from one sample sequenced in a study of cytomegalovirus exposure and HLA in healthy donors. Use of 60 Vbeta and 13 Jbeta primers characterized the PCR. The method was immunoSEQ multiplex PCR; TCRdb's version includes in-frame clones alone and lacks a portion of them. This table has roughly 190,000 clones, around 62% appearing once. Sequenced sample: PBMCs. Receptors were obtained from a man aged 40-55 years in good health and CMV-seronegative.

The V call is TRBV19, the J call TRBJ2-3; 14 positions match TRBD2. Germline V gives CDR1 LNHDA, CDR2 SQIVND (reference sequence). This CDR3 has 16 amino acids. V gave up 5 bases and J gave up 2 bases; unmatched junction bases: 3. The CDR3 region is CASSRLAGGFTDTQYF. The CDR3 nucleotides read TGTGCCAGTAGTCGACTAGCGGGGGGGTTCACAGATACGCAGTATTTT. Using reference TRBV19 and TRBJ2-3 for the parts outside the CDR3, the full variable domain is DGGITQSPKYLFRKEGQNVTLSCEQNLNHDAMYWYRQDPGQGLRLIYYSQIVNDFQKGDIAEGYSVSREKKESFPLTVTSAQKNPTAFYLCASSRLAGGFTDTQYFGPGTRLTVL.

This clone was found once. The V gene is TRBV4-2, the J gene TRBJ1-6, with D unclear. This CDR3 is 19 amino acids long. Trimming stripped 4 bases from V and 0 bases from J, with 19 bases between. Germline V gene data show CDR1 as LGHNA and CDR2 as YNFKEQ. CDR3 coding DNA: TGTGCCAGCAGCCCTGAGGGCCAAACAACGAGCTCCTATAATTCACCCCTCCACTTT. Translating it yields CASSPEGQTTSSYNSPLHF.

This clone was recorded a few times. This chain's CDR3 is CASLDIGTGVWEQYF. In DNA, the CDR3 is TGTGCCAGCCTTGACATTGGGACAGGGGTATGGGAGCAGTACTTC. The chain uses TRBV6-1 and TRBJ2-7, with 10 bases aligning to TRBD1. CDR3 length: 15 amino acids. V trimming: 8 bases; J trimming: 7 bases; junction bases outside the gene matches: 14. Germline values: CDR1 MNHNS, CDR2 SASEGT.

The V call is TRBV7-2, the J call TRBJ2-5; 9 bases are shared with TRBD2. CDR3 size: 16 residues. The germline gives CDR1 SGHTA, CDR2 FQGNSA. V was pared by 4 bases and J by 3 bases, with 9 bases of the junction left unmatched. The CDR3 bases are TGTGCCAGCAGCTCGTTAAACCTAGCGGGAAAAGAGACCCAGTACTTC. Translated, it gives CASSSLNLAGKETQYF.

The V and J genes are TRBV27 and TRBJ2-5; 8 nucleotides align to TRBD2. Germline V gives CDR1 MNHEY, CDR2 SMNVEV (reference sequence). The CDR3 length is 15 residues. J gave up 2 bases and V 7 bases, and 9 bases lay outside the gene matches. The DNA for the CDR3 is TGTGCCAGCATGTTTGATAGCGGGGAACAAGAGACCCAGTACTTC. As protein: CASMFDSGEQETQYF.

The CDR3 sequence is CATHRTGDREQYF. CDR3 sequence (DNA): TGTGCCACCCATCGTACGGGAGATCGGGAGCAGTACTTC. V usage is TRBV28 and J usage is TRBJ2-7, with TRBD2 as a possible D gene (6 bases). V was cut by 10 bases and J by 7 bases, with 20 bases left in between. There are 13 residues in the CDR3. Germline V CDR1 and CDR2: MDHEN, SYDVKM.

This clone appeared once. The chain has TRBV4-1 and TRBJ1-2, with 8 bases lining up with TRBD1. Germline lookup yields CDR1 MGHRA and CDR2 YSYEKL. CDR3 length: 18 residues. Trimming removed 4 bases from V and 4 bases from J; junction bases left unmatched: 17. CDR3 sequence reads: CASSRGVAGQGAAYGYTF. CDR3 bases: TGCGCCAGCAGCCGAGGAGTCGCGGGGCAGGGGGCAGCCTATGGCTACACCTTC.

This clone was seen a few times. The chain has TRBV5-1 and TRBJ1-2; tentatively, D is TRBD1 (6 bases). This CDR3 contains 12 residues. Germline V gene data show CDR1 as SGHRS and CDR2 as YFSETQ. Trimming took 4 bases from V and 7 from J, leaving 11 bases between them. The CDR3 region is CASSPGQFGYTF. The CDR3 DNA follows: TGCGCCAGCAGCCCCGGACAGTTTGGCTACACCTTC. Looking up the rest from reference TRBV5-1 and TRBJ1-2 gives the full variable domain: KAGVTQTPRYLIKTRGQQVTLSCSPISGHRSVSWYQQTPGQGLQFLFEYFSETQRNKGNFPGRFSGRQFSNSRSEMNVSTLELGDSALYLCASSPGQFGYTFGSGTRLTVV.